The rows below give T cell receptor beta chains drawn from one sample of a study of T cell changes during pregnancy in multiple sclerosis. Data came from immunoSEQ multiplex PCR; TCRdb stores just in-frame clones and leaves some out. Here the sample spans tens of thousands of clones, approximately 90% being singletons. The sequenced sample was peripheral blood, obtained in the second trimester of pregnancy. Receptors were obtained from a female donor with multiple sclerosis, enrolled in a pregnancy study. The CDR3 runs from the conserved cysteine through the conserved F or W. Each record gives: J gene, D gene, V gene, clone size, CDR3 DNA, CDR3 protein. D genes are given only for firm matches. Clone size, where shown, is once, few, many, or a class for clones that have expanded.

TRBJ2-5 TRBD2 TRBV11-2 - TGTGCCAGCAGCTTAGATCGGGGACTAGCGGGAGAAGAGACCCAGTACTTC CASSLDRGLAGEETQYF
TRBJ1-2 - TRBV19 - TGTGCCAGTAGTATAGGAGTTTGGGAGAACTATGGCTACACCTTC CASSIGVWENYGYTF
TRBJ2-5 - TRBV5-1 - TGCGCCAGCAGCTTGGGGCAGGGAGGAGAGACCCAGTACTTC CASSLGQGGETQYF
TRBJ2-7 TRBD1 TRBV7-9 - TGTGCCAGCAGCTTAGTTACTACAGGGGTAGGCTACGAGCAGTACTTC CASSLVTTGVGYEQYF
TRBJ1-2 TRBD1 TRBV29-1 - TGCAGCACTAGACAGGGGAACTATGGCTACACCTTC CSTRQGNYGYTF
TRBJ1-2 TRBD1 TRBV6-1 - TGTGCCAGCAGGGACCCGGGACAGGGGAATCGGGGCTACACCTTC CASRDPGQGNRGYTF
TRBJ1-5 - TRBV4-3 - TGCGCCAGCAGCCCCGGGCAGGGCCAGCAGCCCCAGCATTTT CASSPGQGQQPQHF
TRBJ2-7 - TRBV20-1 - TGCAGTGCTAAGGGGACATTCGAGCAGTACTTC CSAKGTFEQYF
TRBJ1-1 - TRBV4-2 few TGTGCCAGCAGCCAAGACGATATGGGGCCCACTGAAGCTTTCTTT CASSQDDMGPTEAFF
TRBJ1-2 TRBD1 TRBV5-6 - TGTGCCAGCAGCCTACAGGGGGCGCAGAATGGCTACACCTTC CASSLQGAQNGYTF
TRBJ1-4 - TRBV21-1 - TGTGCCAGCAGCAAACTTCCGGGTCTTGCAACTAATGAAAAACTGTTTTTT CASSKLPGLATNEKLFF
TRBJ2-1 TRBD2 TRBV19 - TGTGCCAGTAGTATCGGACTAGGGAATCCCTTTTACAATGAGCAGTTCTTC CASSIGLGNPFYNEQFF
TRBJ2-1 TRBD1 TRBV6-5 - TGTGCCAGCAGTTACTCGGGGCCAACCCAGGGGGATGAGCAGTTCTTC CASSYSGPTQGDEQFF
TRBJ1-2 - TRBV6-5 - TGTGCCAGCAGTTCCCAAGGGGGTGCGTTACGACTCTACACCTTC CASSSQGGALRLYTF
TRBJ1-1 TRBD1 TRBV29-1 - TGCAGTGCACCCGGGACAGGGCCCACTGAAGCTTTCTTT CSAPGTGPTEAFF
TRBJ1-1 - TRBV7-3 - TGTGCCAGCAGCCCCGCGGGGGGGCTCACTGAAGCTTTCTTT CASSPAGGLTEAFF
TRBJ2-3 - TRBV5-1 - TGCGCCAGCAGCTTGGAGTTTGCTATCACAGATACGCAGTATTTT CASSLEFAITDTQYF
TRBJ2-7 TRBD1 TRBV14 once TGTGCCAGCAGCGAACACTACCGGGACAGGGGGTTGTACGAGCAGTACTTC CASSEHYRDRGLYEQYF
TRBJ1-4 TRBD1 TRBV6-5 - TGTGCCAGCAGCCGACAGGGGGAGTTAGGTGAAAAACTGTTTTTT CASSRQGELGEKLFF
TRBJ2-1 - TRBV6-1 - TGTGCCAGCAGTGAAATTTGGGGGCAGTTAGGCAATGAGCAGTTCTTC CASSEIWGQLGNEQFF